This passage covers 32 T cell receptor beta chains from one sample sequenced in a study of spatial heterogeneity in lung cancer. Noted time point: sample taken at primary tumor resection. One entry per CDR3 protein results from TCRdb running MiXCR on the 5' RACE reads. This sample has under 6,500 distinct CDR3 sequences, with roughly 3.8% found just once. The material sequenced was normal lung tissue next to the tumor, taken at surgery. The receptors derive from a male donor with early-stage non-small cell lung cancer.

Relative to its sample, this clonotype is medium-sized. The chain uses TRBV11-3 and TRBJ2-2; the match to TRBD1 covers 11 bases. The V segment lost 5 bases and the J segment 2 bases; nucleotides outside the gene matches: 7. Per germline, CDR1 SGHNT and CDR2 YENEEA. CDR3 size: 17 residues. The CDR3 loop reads CASSLGQGGVNTGELFF. The CDR3 region has the DNA TGTGCCAGCAGCCTGGGACAGGGGGGAGTTAACACCGGGGAGCTGTTTTTT.

This chain links TRBV30 with TRBJ2-2; D gene unclear. V shed 0 bases and J shed 8 bases, with 13 bases lying between them. There are 14 residues in the CDR3. Germline-derived CDR1 and CDR2 are GTSNPN and SVGIG (reference sequence). DNA for the CDR3: TGTGCCTGGAGTGTTCACGGACCGAGAGGGGAGCTGTTTTTT. Translation: CAWSVHGPRGELFF.

This clonotype was detected ten times or more. This chain connects TRBV2 to TRBJ2-7, with D perhaps matching TRBD1 (6 bases). The germline gives CDR1 SNHLY, CDR2 FYNNEI. V lost 4 bases to trimming and J lost 3 bases, with 13 bases between them. The CDR3 consists of 14 residues. The CDR3 region has the DNA TGTGCCAGCAGTGCCCCCGGGACACTCTACGAGCAGTACTTC. Its protein product is CASSAPGTLYEQYF.

This clonotype was observed at least ten times. The chain combines TRBV2 with TRBJ1-2; 12 bases map to TRBD1. The ends lost 9 bases at V and 1 base at J; junction bases unmatched: 12. Germline CDR1 and CDR2: SNHLY and FYNNEI. The CDR3 sequence is 17 residues long. The CDR3 loop reads CARIVGTGGINNYGYTF. In DNA form, the CDR3 reads TGTGCCAGAATTGTCGGGACAGGGGGCATAAATAACTATGGCTACACCTTC.

As for this clonotype: This could be a read error, since a much larger clone is one nucleotide away. The rearrangement uses TRBV18 and TRBJ2-1; D remains unclear. Germline lookup yields CDR1 KGHSH and CDR2 LQKENI. This CDR3 has 16 residues. Here the CDR3 reads CVSSQTPQSSYNEQFF. DNA of the CDR3: TGTGTCAGCTCTCAGACCCCCCAGAGCTCCTACAATGAGCAGTTCTTC.

This clonotype was seen more than once but under ten times. The rearrangement links TRBV9 to TRBJ1-1; D is unresolved. Deletions cut 2 bases from V and 0 bases from J, with 17 bases between. The germline V gene encodes CDR1 SGDLS and CDR2 YYNGEE. CDR3 size: 17 residues. The CDR3 sequence is CASSVSTAGVMNTEAFF. Here the CDR3 DNA reads TGTGCCAGCAGCGTGTCCACAGCCGGGGTAATGAACACTGAAGCTTTCTTT.

This clonotype was seen ten or more times. The chain employs TRBV7-9 and TRBJ2-4; D ambiguous. CDR3 size: 14 residues. With 2 bases removed from V and 1 base from J, the gap between germline ends came to 6 bases. Germline V CDR1 and CDR2: SEHNR, FQNEAQ (reference sequence). The CDR3 DNA reads TGTGCCAGCAGCTTAAAAGGGGCCAAAAACATTCAGTACTTC. Residues: CASSLKGAKNIQYF.

This clonotype was found many times. The chain has TRBV7-8 and TRBJ2-7; 9 positions agree with TRBD1. The length of the CDR3 is 14 residues. From germline, CDR1 is SGHVS and CDR2 FQNEAQ. Losses at the gene ends were 6 bases for V and 4 bases for J; bases not matched to a gene: 7. The CDR3 protein is CASSDRGFFYEQYF. The CDR3 DNA sequence: TGTGCCAGCAGTGACAGGGGGTTTTTTTACGAGCAGTACTTC.

By share of the sample, this clonotype is medium-sized. The chain joins TRBV5-1 to TRBJ1-1; D unresolved. The CDR3 sequence is 13 residues long. Germline V lookup: CDR1 SGHRS, CDR2 YFSETQ. V dropped 4 bases and J dropped 0 bases, with 7 bases sitting between them. CDR3: CASSRDMNTEAFF. The CDR3 DNA reads TGCGCCAGCAGCCGAGACATGAACACTGAAGCTTTCTTT.

By share, this clonotype ranks as large (0.1 to 1%). This chain uses TRBV11-1 with TRBJ2-2; the D gene is possibly TRBD1 (5 bases). CDR3 length equals 15 residues. Germline V gene sequence: CDR1 SGHAT, CDR2 FQDESV (reference sequence). With 5 bases removed from V and 2 bases from J, the gap between germline ends came to 12 bases. CDR3 in amino acids: CASSRSTANTGELFF. The CDR3 region has the DNA TGTGCCAGCAGCCGTTCGACAGCTAACACCGGGGAGCTGTTTTTT.

In this sample, this clonotype is medium-sized (0.01 to 0.1%). This chain connects TRBV5-1 to TRBJ2-5; TRBD2 matches at 12 bases. V was pared by 4 bases and J by 5 bases, with 12 bases of the junction left unmatched. CDR1 is SGHRS, CDR2 YFSETQ, per germline. The CDR3 consists of 17 residues. CDR3 nucleotide sequence: TGCGCCAGCAGCCCCCGGACTAGCGGGAAGCTGGGGGAGACCCAGTACTTC. It is translated as CASSPRTSGKLGETQYF.

The V and J genes are TRBV12-3 or TRBV12-4 and TRBJ2-7, with D perhaps TRBD2 (5 bases). The V end was cut by 4 bases, the J end by 5 bases, with 9 bases between. The CDR3 contains 12 residues. CDR3 in DNA: TGTGCCAGCAGTTCCTTCGGGGACGAGCAGTACTTC. Amino acid sequence: CASSSFGDEQYF.

This clonotype is medium-sized by share. This chain uses TRBV4-1 with TRBJ1-3; D remains unclear. This CDR3 has 14 residues. Trimming removed 1 base at V and 0 bases at J, with 4 bases between. Germline-derived CDR1 and CDR2 are MGHRA and YSYEKL. In DNA form, the CDR3 reads TGCGCCAGCAGCCAAGGTCTCTCTGGAAACACCATATATTTT. Its protein product is CASSQGLSGNTIYF.

This clonotype is categorized as medium-sized. The genes are TRBV24-1 and TRBJ1-1; D gene uncertain. CDR3 length: 14 amino acids. The V gene lost 4 bases and the J gene lost 2 bases, with 10 bases spanning the gap. Germline assignment: CDR1 KGHDR and CDR2 SFDVKD. Here the CDR3 DNA reads TGTGCCACCAGTGAAACCGGACGAAACACTGAAGCTTTCTTT. Residues: CATSETGRNTEAFF.

This clonotype was counted many times. The CDR3 spells CASSPRANQPQHF. The CDR3 nucleotides are TGTGCCAGCAGTCCCAGAGCAAATCAGCCCCAGCATTTT. This rearrangement joins TRBV3-1 to TRBJ1-5; no definite D call. Germline-derived CDR1 and CDR2 are LGHDT and YNNKEL (reference sequence). The ends were cut back, 6 bases at V and 4 bases at J, with 10 bases in the middle. There are 13 residues in the CDR3.

The sample holds many counts of this clonotype. The V and J genes are TRBV29-1 and TRBJ1-2; 9 nucleotides align to TRBD1. Looked up from germline, CDR1 is SQVTM and CDR2 is ANQGSEA. This CDR3 is built from 15 residues. V gave up 4 bases and J gave up 0 bases; unmatched junction bases: 6. CDR3 DNA sequence: TGCAGCGTTGGGGGGACAGGGCGGCCTAACTATGGCTACACCTTC. This codes for CSVGGTGRPNYGYTF.

This clonotype was found many times. The chain is built from TRBV12-3 or TRBV12-4 and TRBJ1-6, with D tentatively TRBD1 (5 bases). The CDR3 has 15 residues. V was pared by 3 bases and J by 9 bases, with 15 bases between. CDR3 DNA sequence: TGTGCCAGCAGTTTCGGGGCAGGTCGAAGTTCACCCCTCCACTTT. Protein sequence: CASSFGAGRSSPLHF.

This clonotype occurred many times. The rearrangement uses TRBV20-1 and TRBJ1-2, with TRBD1 identical over 8 bases. V was pared by 2 bases and J by 6 bases, with 8 bases of the junction left unmatched. This CDR3 is built from 14 residues. Germline lookup yields CDR1 DFQATT and CDR2 SNEGSKA (reference sequence). CDR3 in DNA: TGCAGTGCTAGAATGGACAGGGAATCAAATGGCTACACCTTC. As protein: CSARMDRESNGYTF.

This clonotype was found many times. The J gene is TRBJ1-1, the V gene TRBV6-5; unclear D gene. The CDR3 loop spans 13 amino acids. From germline, CDR1 is MNHEY and CDR2 SVGAGI. With 10 bases removed from V and 3 bases from J, the gap between germline ends came to 15 bases. CDR3 DNA: TGTGCCACCGCAGGACCCTGGGACACTGAAGCTTTCTTT. It codes for CATAGPWDTEAFF.

V gene TRBV10-3 combines with J gene TRBJ1-1, with D possibly being TRBD1 (6 bases). Germline-derived CDR1 and CDR2 are ENHRY and SYGVKD. The CDR3 sequence is 13 residues long. Between the trimmed V and J ends, which lost 3 bases and 5 bases, there was a span of 10 bases. CDR3 nucleotides: TGTGCCATCAGTGAAGGGGGGGAGACTGAAGCTTTCTTT. Protein product: CAISEGGETEAFF.

The rearrangement links TRBV4-1 to TRBJ2-7; D may be TRBD1 (6 bases). V lost 4 bases and J lost 2, with 15 bases in between. Germline V gives CDR1 MGHRA, CDR2 YSYEKL. The CDR3 has 15 residues. The CDR3 nucleotides read TGCGCCAGCAGCCGTATACAGGGATTTACCTACGAGCAGTACTTC. Amino acid sequence: CASSRIQGFTYEQYF.

By sample fraction, this clonotype is medium-sized. This rearrangement joins TRBV6-2 or TRBV6-3 to TRBJ2-1, with 8 bases aligning to TRBD2. The CDR3 spans 16 residues. Looked up from germline, CDR1 is MNHEY and CDR2 is SVGEGT. The ends lost 5 bases at V and 6 bases at J; junction bases unmatched: 12. CDR3 nucleotide sequence: TGTGCCAGCAGTCCCGGTGACGGGAGGGCTAGCAATGAGCAGTTCTTC. Amino acids: CASSPGDGRASNEQFF.

This clonotype counts as medium-sized. The V and J genes are TRBV3-1 and TRBJ2-6; D remains ambiguous. The V end lost 1 base, the J end lost 0 bases, and 10 bases lay between the germline ends. This CDR3 comprises 17 residues. CDR1 and CDR2 from the germline V gene are LGHDT and YNNKEL (reference sequence). The CDR3 sequence: CASSQVPGFSGANVLTF. CDR3 DNA sequence: TGTGCCAGCAGCCAAGTCCCAGGCTTCTCTGGGGCCAACGTCCTGACTTTC.

This clonotype was recorded at least ten times. V gene TRBV20-1 combines with J gene TRBJ2-3, with 12 bases identical to TRBD2. This CDR3 spans 15 amino acids. Per the germline V gene, CDR1 is DFQATT and CDR2 is SNEGSKA (reference sequence). V trimming: 3 bases; J trimming: 6 bases; junction bases outside the gene matches: 7. The CDR3 nucleotides are TGCAGTGCTAGTGCTAGCGGGAGGGCCGGCGATACGCAGTATTTT. Amino acid sequence: CSASASGRAGDTQYF.

This clonotype was counted at least ten times. The chain recombines TRBV19 with TRBJ2-7; D possibly corresponds to TRBD2 (5 bases). The CDR3 length is 13 residues. Between the trimmed V and J ends, which lost 6 bases and 3 bases, there was a span of 12 bases. Looked up from germline, CDR1 is LNHDA and CDR2 is SQIVND (reference sequence). CDR3 sequence: CASSPEGRYEQYF. In nucleotides, the CDR3 is TGTGCCAGTAGCCCTGAGGGCCGCTACGAGCAGTACTTC. Using reference TRBV19 and TRBJ2-7 for the parts outside the CDR3, the full variable domain is DGGITQSPKYLFRKEGQNVTLSCEQNLNHDAMYWYRQDPGQGLRLIYYSQIVNDFQKGDIAEGYSVSREKKESFPLTVTSAQKNPTAFYLCASSPEGRYEQYFGPGTRLTVT.

This clonotype was picked up many times. The chain uses TRBV7-9 and TRBJ2-1; D is possibly TRBD1 (5 bases). CDR1 is SEHNR and CDR2 is FQNEAQ in the germline V gene (reference sequence). This CDR3 contains 13 residues. Deletions cut 2 bases from V and 6 bases from J, with 8 bases between. CDR3 bases: TGTGCCAGCAGCTTAAAAGGGGTCAATGAGCAGTTCTTC. Translation gives CASSLKGVNEQFF.

The chain links TRBV7-8 to TRBJ2-3; TRBD2 is a possible D gene (6 bases). The V end lost 0 bases, the J end lost 3 bases, and 16 bases lay between the germline ends. The CDR3 is 17 amino acids. Per germline, CDR1 SGHVS and CDR2 FQNEAQ. CDR3 DNA sequence: TGTGCCAGCAGCTTAGCGGGGGGACCAACGGGGACAGATACGCAGTATTTT. This codes for CASSLAGGPTGTDTQYF.

This clonotype was observed at least ten times. This chain connects TRBV2 to TRBJ2-6; 8 bases agree with TRBD2. In germline, CDR1 is SNHLY, CDR2 FYNNEI. This CDR3 spans 16 amino acids. V shed 7 bases, J shed 1 base, and the junction held 6 bases outside the gene matches. The CDR3 sequence: CASKGLVTSGANVLTF. As DNA, the CDR3 is TGTGCCAGCAAGGGACTAGTAACTTCTGGGGCCAACGTCCTGACTTTC.

This clonotype has ten or more counts. The J gene is TRBJ2-7, the V gene TRBV5-1; no clear D gene. In germline, CDR1 is SGHRS, CDR2 YFSETQ. This CDR3 is 13 amino acids long. The V gene lost 4 bases and the J gene lost 6 bases, with 14 bases spanning the gap. In DNA form, the CDR3 reads TGCGCCAGCAGCCCCCAAGGGCCGAGCGAGCAGTACTTC. It codes for CASSPQGPSEQYF.

This clonotype was counted many times. The CDR3 region has the DNA TGCAGCGTTTCAGACAGGGAAGGATCACCCCTCCACTTT. Its translation is CSVSDREGSPLHF. J is TRBJ1-6 and V is TRBV29-1; 7 nucleotides match TRBD1. The J segment lost 10 bases and the V segment lost 5 bases, leaving 8 bases of the junction unmatched. The CDR3 spans 13 residues. The germline gives CDR1 SQVTM, CDR2 ANQGSEA.

This clonotype showed up many times. The CDR3 spells CASSRGDGYTF. The CDR3 DNA is TGCGCCAGCAGCAGGGGGGATGGCTACACCTTC. This chain links TRBV5-1 with TRBJ1-2, with D possibly TRBD1 on 6 matching bases. The CDR3 runs 11 residues. Germline V gene sequence: CDR1 SGHRS, CDR2 YFSETQ. Trimming shortened V by 4 bases and J by 6 bases, and 7 bases separated the two germline ends.

Regarding this clonotype: This could be a read error, since a much larger clone is one nucleotide away. Here the CDR3 DNA reads TGCAGTGCTAGAGATTTTGGCAGGGGGAAGAATGGCTACATCTTC. As protein: CSARDFGRGKNGYIF. The J gene is TRBJ1-2, the V gene TRBV20-1; the match to TRBD1 covers 7 bases. Per the germline V gene, CDR1 is DFQATT and CDR2 is SNEGSKA (reference sequence). The CDR3 contains 15 residues.